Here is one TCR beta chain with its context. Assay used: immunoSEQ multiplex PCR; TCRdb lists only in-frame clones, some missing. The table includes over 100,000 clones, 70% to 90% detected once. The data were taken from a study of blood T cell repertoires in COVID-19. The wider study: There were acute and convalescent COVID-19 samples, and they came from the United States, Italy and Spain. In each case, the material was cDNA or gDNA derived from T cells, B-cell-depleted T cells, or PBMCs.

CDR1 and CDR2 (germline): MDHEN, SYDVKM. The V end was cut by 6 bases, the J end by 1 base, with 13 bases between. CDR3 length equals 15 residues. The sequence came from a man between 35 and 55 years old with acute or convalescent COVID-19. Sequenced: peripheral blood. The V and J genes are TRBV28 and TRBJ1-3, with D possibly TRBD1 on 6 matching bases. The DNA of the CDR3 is TGTGCCAGCAGCCCCATAGGGGGTTCTGGAAACACCATATATTTT. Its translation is CASSPIGGSGNTIYF.